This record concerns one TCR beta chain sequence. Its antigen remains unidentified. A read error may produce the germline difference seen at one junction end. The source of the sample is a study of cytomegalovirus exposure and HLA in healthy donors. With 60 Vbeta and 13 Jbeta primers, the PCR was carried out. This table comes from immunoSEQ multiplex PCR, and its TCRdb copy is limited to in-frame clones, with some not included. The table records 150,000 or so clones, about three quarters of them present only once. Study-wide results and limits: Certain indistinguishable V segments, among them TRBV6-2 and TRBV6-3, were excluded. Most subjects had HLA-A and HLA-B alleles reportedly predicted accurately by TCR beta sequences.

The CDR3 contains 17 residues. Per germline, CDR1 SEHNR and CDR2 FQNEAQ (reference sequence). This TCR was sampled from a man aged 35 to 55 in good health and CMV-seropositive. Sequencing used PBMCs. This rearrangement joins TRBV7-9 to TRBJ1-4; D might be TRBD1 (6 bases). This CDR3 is CSSSSPDRLVSGEKLFF. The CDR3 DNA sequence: TGTTCCAGCAGCTCACCCGACAGGTTGGTCTCGGGTGAAAAACTGTTTTTT.